These 32 T cell receptor beta chains were all obtained from the same sample, sequenced in a study of cytomegalovirus exposure and HLA in healthy donors. PCR employed 60 Vbeta and 13 Jbeta primers. Libraries were prepared by immunoSEQ multiplex PCR; TCRdb keeps only in-frame clonotypes and omits some of them. Here the sample spans about 81,000 clones, around four fifths being singletons. The sequenced material came from PBMCs. The receptors were gathered from a man aged 50 to 60 in good health and CMV-seropositive.

In DNA, the CDR3 is TGTGCCAGCAGTGAAGCCAGGACTAGCGGGAGGGCAAGATCCTACGAGCAGTACTTC. Encoded protein: CASSEARTSGRARSYEQYF. V is TRBV6-1 and J is TRBJ2-7; 15 bases align to TRBD2. J gave up 1 base and V 0 bases, and 7 bases lay outside the gene matches. The CDR3 is 19 amino acids. The V gene's germline CDR1 is MNHNS and CDR2 SASEGT.

The chain couples TRBV7-3 to TRBJ2-3; TRBD2 agrees at 8 bases. The V gene end was trimmed by 1 base and the J gene end by 6 bases; junction bases not matched to a gene: 6. The CDR3 length is 15 residues. Per the germline V gene, CDR1 is SGHTA and CDR2 is FQGTGA. CDR3 amino acids: CASSLMGTSADTQYF. CDR3 DNA: TGTGCCAGCAGCTTAATGGGGACTAGTGCGGATACGCAGTATTTT.

Details on this clone: One end of the junction varies from germline; a read error may be responsible. Within the sample, other DNA sequences also encode this same CDR3. This chain uses TRBV7-9 with TRBJ1-1; D not certain. CDR1 is SEHNR and CDR2 is FQNEAQ in the germline V gene (reference sequence). The CDR3 spans 12 residues. The CDR3 is CSSSLGFSEAFF. The CDR3 bases are TGTTCCAGCAGCTTAGGTTTTAGTGAAGCTTTCTTT.

The rearrangement uses TRBV19 and TRBJ2-5, with TRBD1 matching over 10 bases. From germline, CDR1 is LNHDA and CDR2 SQIVND (reference sequence). CDR3 size: 15 residues. V dropped 4 bases and J dropped 7; count of bases not matched to a gene: 9. The CDR3 DNA reads TGTGCCAGTAGTAAACCGACAGGGGGCTCAGGGACCCAGTACTTC. Translation gives CASSKPTGGSGTQYF. Filled out from reference TRBV19 and TRBJ2-5, the complete variable domain reads DGGITQSPKYLFRKEGQNVTLSCEQNLNHDAMYWYRQDPGQGLRLIYYSQIVNDFQKGDIAEGYSVSREKKESFPLTVTSAQKNPTAFYLCASSKPTGGSGTQYFGPGTRLLVL.

The chain combines TRBV10-2 with TRBJ2-7, with TRBD2 as a possible D gene (6 bases). V was shortened by 8 bases and J by 4 bases, with 18 bases between the two germline ends. This CDR3 is built from 14 residues. Germline V gene data show CDR1 as WSHSY and CDR2 as SAAADI. For the CDR3, the DNA is TGCGCCAGCGGCCGGGGGTGGGGAAAATACGAGCAGTACTTC. Protein: CASGRGWGKYEQYF.

This chain joins TRBV4-1 and TRBJ2-5; 7 bases align to TRBD1. The CDR3 runs 14 residues. Germline CDR1 MGHRA, CDR2 YSYEKL. V shed 6 bases, J shed 3 bases, and the junction held 7 bases outside the gene matches. CDR3 region: CASRPTGTEETQYF. CDR3 in DNA: TGCGCCAGCAGACCTACCGGGACAGAAGAGACCCAGTACTTC.

Comments on this clone: The junction does not match germline at one end; this may be a read error. The chain is built from TRBV7-9 and TRBJ1-5; 7 nucleotides agree with TRBD1. The germline CDR1 and CDR2 sequences are SEHNR and FQNEAQ (reference sequence). This CDR3 region has 16 residues. The CDR3 bases are TGTTCCAGCAGCTTAGGTCAGGGACAGCTCAATCAGCCCCAGCATTTT. It yields the protein CSSSLGQGQLNQPQHF.

The chain has TRBV27 and TRBJ1-1; TRBD1 matches 7 bases. The CDR3 contains 16 residues. Germline V gives CDR1 MNHEY, CDR2 SMNVEV (reference sequence). V was clipped by 4 bases and J by 1 base; unmatched bases: 9. This CDR3 is CASSSLYRGSNTEAFF. The CDR3, as DNA: TGTGCCAGCAGTTCACTGTACAGGGGCTCGAACACTGAAGCTTTCTTT.

The chain joins TRBV7-9 to TRBJ1-2; D gene ambiguous. The CDR3 covers 14 residues. V was shortened by 3 bases and J by 3 bases, with 11 bases between the two germline ends. The germline gives CDR1 SEHNR, CDR2 FQNEAQ (reference sequence). CDR3 nucleotides: TGTGCCAGCAGCTTTTTATGGGAGCACTATGGCTACACCTTC. Its translation is CASSFLWEHYGYTF.

V usage is TRBV5-5 and J usage is TRBJ2-1; 7 positions match TRBD1. The CDR3 consists of 15 residues. The germline CDR1 and CDR2 sequences are SGHKS and YYEKEE (reference sequence). With 2 bases clipped from V and 0 bases from J, the junction kept 2 bases outside the gene matches. The CDR3 loop reads CASSLQGSSYNEQFF. Written as DNA, the CDR3 is TGTGCCAGCAGCTTACAGGGGAGCTCCTACAATGAGCAGTTCTTC.

V usage is TRBV6-4 and J usage is TRBJ1-1; 8 bases are a match to TRBD1. The CDR3 consists of 20 residues. V was clipped by 2 bases and J by 4 bases; unmatched bases: 21. Per the germline V gene, CDR1 is MRHNA and CDR2 is SNTAGT. The CDR3 DNA is TGTGCCAGCAGTGACCCTGCCCCATTCAGGGGGCTGAGGGGGAGCACTGAAGCTTTCTTT. Its translation: CASSDPAPFRGLRGSTEAFF.

The chain recombines TRBV6-5 with TRBJ2-1, with TRBD1 matching 8 bases. This CDR3 region has 16 residues. Trimming took 4 bases from V and 4 from J; bases not matched to a gene: 9. From germline, CDR1 is MNHEY and CDR2 SVGAGI. CDR3: CASSSPGQGLYNEQFF. The CDR3 bases are TGTGCCAGCAGTTCCCCAGGACAGGGTTTATACAATGAGCAGTTCTTC.

The chain has TRBV9 and TRBJ1-4, with TRBD1 matching 9 bases. Losses at the gene ends were 3 bases for V and 5 bases for J; bases not matched to a gene: 5. From germline, CDR1 is SGDLS and CDR2 YYNGEE. CDR3 length: 15 amino acids. The CDR3 region is CASSARDRANEKLFF. Here the CDR3 DNA reads TGTGCCAGCAGCGCCCGGGACAGGGCGAATGAAAAACTGTTTTTT.

The chain recombines TRBV30 with TRBJ2-6; tentative D call: TRBD1 (6 bases). This CDR3 contains 16 residues. CDR1 is GTSNPN, CDR2 SVGIG, per germline (reference sequence). V was trimmed by 8 bases and J by 0 bases, leaving 17 bases between them. This CDR3 is CAGTPQGSSGANVLTF. In DNA form, the CDR3 reads TGTGCCGGGACGCCTCAGGGGTCCTCTGGGGCCAACGTCCTGACTTTC.

The chain is built from TRBV7-2 and TRBJ1-1; D is possibly TRBD1 (6 bases). V lost 1 base and J 4 bases, leaving 25 bases between the germline ends. CDR1 SGHTA and CDR2 FQGNSA come from the germline V gene. This CDR3 has 19 residues. CDR3 residues: CASSLGKGVRGAGGTEAFF. The DNA of the CDR3 is TGTGCCAGCAGCTTAGGAAAAGGGGTTCGGGGGGCCGGTGGCACTGAAGCTTTCTTT.

This clone was counted a single time. The V gene is TRBV4-3, the J gene TRBJ1-1; 7 nucleotides match TRBD1. This CDR3 region has 16 residues. Per the germline V gene, CDR1 is LGHNA and CDR2 is YSLEER. V gave up 0 bases and J gave up 11 bases; unmatched junction bases: 15. The CDR3 loop is CASSQDGTVPGRMAFF. The CDR3 nucleotides are TGCGCCAGCAGCCAAGACGGGACAGTACCCGGAAGGATGGCTTTCTTT.

The chain uses TRBV6-5 and TRBJ2-6; D is uncertain. The CDR3 runs 15 residues. Germline V gene lookup returns CDR1 MNHEY and CDR2 SVGAGI. Trimming took 5 bases from V and 0 from J, leaving 8 bases between them. CDR3 coding DNA: TGTGCCAGCAGTCTTGACAACTCTGGGGCCAACGTCCTGACTTTC. Its protein is CASSLDNSGANVLTF.

V is TRBV21-1 and J is TRBJ2-7; TRBD2 is the table's D call, not checked against the DNA. TRBV21-1 is deemed a pseudogene. The CDR3 is made up of 15 amino acids. The CDR3 is CASSKRRGSANEQYF. The CDR3 nucleotides read TGTGCCAGCAGCAAAAGGCGCGGGAGTGCTAACGAGCAGTACTTC.

V gene TRBV5-1 combines with J gene TRBJ2-7, with D possibly being TRBD2 (5 bases). CDR1 and CDR2 (germline): SGHRS, YFSETQ. This CDR3 is built from 14 residues. Trimming removed 1 base from V and 2 bases from J, with 10 bases in between. The CDR3 DNA reads as TGCGCCAGCAGCTTGTCGGGGTATACCTACGAGCAGTACTTC. Residues: CASSLSGYTYEQYF.

This clone was observed a single time. The chain is built from TRBV4-2 and TRBJ2-7; 11 bases agree with TRBD2. The CDR3 is 13 amino acids. V shed 3 bases and J 12 bases; nucleotides not matched to a gene: 7. The germline gives CDR1 LGHNA, CDR2 YNFKEQ. CDR3 DNA: TGTGCCAGCAGCCAGGGAACTAGCGGGAGCCTGTACTTC. Its translation is CASSQGTSGSLYF.

The chain uses TRBV19 and TRBJ1-2; D is possibly TRBD1 (6 bases). Trimming removed 0 bases at V and 5 bases at J, with 13 bases between. This CDR3 contains 15 residues. From germline, CDR1 is LNHDA and CDR2 SQIVND (reference sequence). CDR3 DNA: TGTGCCAGTAGTATAGAGACAGGCCGAAGGTATGGCTACACCTTC. Its translation: CASSIETGRRYGYTF.

This clone was picked up one time. In DNA, the CDR3 is TGTGCCAGCAGTTTATCGACTGTGAACACTGAAGCTTTCTTT. The encoded protein is CASSLSTVNTEAFF. The genes are TRBV27 and TRBJ1-1; D call uncertain. V was trimmed by 0 bases and J by 0 bases, leaving 5 bases between them. This CDR3 spans 14 amino acids. The V gene's germline CDR1 is MNHEY and CDR2 SMNVEV (reference sequence).

The chain is built from TRBV12-5 and TRBJ2-7; 14 bases fit TRBD2. V shed 1 base, J shed 4 bases, and the junction held 6 bases outside the gene matches. Germline V gene sequence: CDR1 LGHNT, CDR2 FRNRAP. The CDR3 is 17 amino acids. In DNA form, the CDR3 reads TGTGCTAGTGGTTTGGCCAAGACTAGCGGGAGGGAATACGAGCAGTACTTC. Its protein is CASGLAKTSGREYEQYF. The whole variable domain, filled in from reference TRBV12-5 and TRBJ2-7, reads DARVTQTPRHKVTEMGQEVTMRCQPILGHNTVFWYRQTMMQGLELLAYFRNRAPLDDSGMPKDRFSAEMPDATLATLKIQPSEPRDSAVYFCASGLAKTSGREYEQYFGPGTRLTVT.

The chain has TRBV6-5 and TRBJ2-4; 7 bases line up with TRBD2. V dropped 4 bases and J dropped 1; count of bases not matched to a gene: 1. Looked up from germline, CDR1 is MNHEY and CDR2 is SVGAGI. The CDR3 loop spans 14 amino acids. In DNA form, the CDR3 reads TGTGCCAGCAGTTTGGGGGGGGCCAAAAACATTCAGTACTTC. Protein: CASSLGGAKNIQYF.

The V call is TRBV7-3, the J call TRBJ2-3, with TRBD2 identical over 11 bases. Losses at the gene ends were 5 bases for V and 1 base for J; bases not matched to a gene: 2. The CDR3 length is 15 residues. Looked up from germline, CDR1 is SGHTA and CDR2 is FQGTGA. The CDR3 reads CASSLLAGGTDTQYF. CDR3 nucleotides: TGTGCCAGCAGCCTACTAGCGGGAGGCACAGATACGCAGTATTTT.

The chain uses TRBV15 and TRBJ1-2, with 7 bases identical to TRBD1. Germline V CDR1 and CDR2: LNHNV, YYDKDF (reference sequence). Trimming cost V 1 base and J 4 bases; bases outside gene matches: 3. This CDR3 region has 14 residues. DNA of the CDR3: TGTGCCACCAGCAGAGGCCGGGACAGCTATGGCTACACCTTC. The encoded protein is CATSRGRDSYGYTF.

Only a few counts were recorded for this clone. The chain combines TRBV19 with TRBJ2-7; 12 nucleotides agree with TRBD2. This CDR3 comprises 14 residues. With 5 bases clipped from V and 5 bases from J, the junction kept 4 bases outside the gene matches. The germline gives CDR1 LNHDA, CDR2 SQIVND (reference sequence). The DNA of the CDR3 is TGTGCCAGTAGTCCCCGGACTAGCGGGGACGAGCAGTACTTC. This codes for CASSPRTSGDEQYF.

V gene TRBV29-1 combines with J gene TRBJ2-1; D call uncertain. The CDR3 totals 10 residues. CDR1 is SQVTM, CDR2 ANQGSEA, per germline. V was trimmed by 0 bases and J by 10 bases, leaving 4 bases between them. CDR3 bases: TGCAGCGTTGAAGATTTAGAGCAGTTCTTC. Translating gives CSVEDLEQFF.

This clone was counted a few times. The CDR3 loop is CASRIGQGQEKLFF. The CDR3 DNA follows: TGCGCCAGCAGAATAGGACAGGGACAGGAAAAACTGTTTTTT. J is TRBJ1-4 and V is TRBV4-1; 8 bases line up with TRBD1. V lost 6 bases and J lost 8; bases outside the gene matches: 8. Germline V gene lookup returns CDR1 MGHRA and CDR2 YSYEKL. CDR3 length: 14 residues.

This chain joins TRBV4-3 and TRBJ1-5; D gene unclear. Germline loops: CDR1 LGHNA, CDR2 YSLEER. The CDR3 has 14 amino acids. V dropped 0 bases and J dropped 2 bases, with 5 bases sitting between them. This chain's CDR3 is CASSQDQGNQPQHF. The CDR3 bases are TGCGCCAGCAGCCAAGACCAGGGCAATCAGCCCCAGCATTTT.

This clone was recorded a few times. This chain connects TRBV28 to TRBJ1-6; 10 bases fit TRBD1. Germline V CDR1 and CDR2: MDHEN, SYDVKM. Trimming cost V 5 bases and J 6 bases; bases outside gene matches: 4. The CDR3 is 15 residues long. CDR3 protein: CASSLGQGVNSPLHF. In DNA, the CDR3 is TGTGCCAGCAGTCTCGGACAGGGGGTTAATTCACCCCTCCACTTT.

The chain employs TRBV19 and TRBJ2-1, with TRBD1 matching 10 bases. The CDR3 runs 15 residues. Germline V CDR1 and CDR2: LNHDA, SQIVND (reference sequence). J was trimmed by 10 bases and V by 8 bases; bases with no gene match: 14. The CDR3 DNA reads as TGTGCCAGTCGGGGGCCGGGACAGGGGTCTTCGGAGCAGTTCTTC. It codes for CASRGPGQGSSEQFF.